Listed here are 5 T cell receptor beta chains from one sample, sequenced in a study of cytomegalovirus exposure and HLA in healthy donors. PCR was performed using 60 Vbeta and 13 Jbeta primers. Measured with immunoSEQ multiplex PCR; TCRdb has only the in-frame clones, and not every one. The data show some 120,000 clones, more than 65% seen once. The sample comprised PBMCs. The receptors here all came from a woman under 40 in good health and CMV-seronegative.

The rearrangement links TRBV11-2 to TRBJ1-1, with 8 bases that match TRBD1. The CDR3 consists of 14 residues. Germline V lookup: CDR1 SGHAT, CDR2 FQNNGV. Trimming cost V 4 bases and J 5 bases; bases outside gene matches: 6. This chain's CDR3 is CASSSGQGWTEAFF. CDR3 nucleotides: TGTGCCAGCAGCTCCGGACAGGGCTGGACTGAAGCTTTCTTT.

This chain connects TRBV7-9 to TRBJ1-1; TRBD1 aligns across 7 bases. The CDR3 is 11 residues long. After removal of 7 bases from V and 8 bases from J, the junction contained 4 bases not matched to a gene. In germline, CDR1 is SEHNR, CDR2 FQNEAQ (reference sequence). The CDR3, as DNA: TGTGCCAGCAATCAGGACAGGGAAGCTTTCTTT. This sequence encodes CASNQDREAFF.

This chain joins TRBV6-7 and TRBJ1-1, with 8 bases aligning to TRBD1. TRBV6-7 is an open reading frame, and its role is uncertain. The CDR3 has 14 residues. V shed 4 bases, J shed 6 bases, and the junction held 7 bases outside the gene matches. The CDR3 region has the DNA TGTGCCAGCAGTTTCGACTCGGACAGGGCTGAAGCTTTCTTT. It translates to CASSFDSDRAEAFF.

This chain links TRBV7-8 with TRBJ1-4; 7 positions agree with TRBD1. Germline values: CDR1 SGHVS, CDR2 FQNEAQ. The CDR3 loop spans 19 amino acids. Trimming removed 8 bases from V and 2 bases from J; junction bases left unmatched: 20. This CDR3 reads CASRNWPDRDSKTNEKLFF. CDR3 coding DNA: TGTGCCAGCCGAAACTGGCCCGACAGGGACAGCAAGACTAATGAAAAACTGTTTTTT. The whole variable domain, remainder taken from reference TRBV7-8 and TRBJ1-4, is GAGVSQSPRYKVAKRGQDVALRCDPISGHVSLFWYQQALGQGPEFLTYFQNEAQLDKSGLPSDRFFAERPEGSVSTLKIQRTQQEDSAVYLCASRNWPDRDSKTNEKLFFGSGTQLSVL.

The chain joins TRBV4-2 to TRBJ1-4; TRBD1 matches 8 bases. The V and J ends lost 0 bases and 6 bases, in that order; junction bases with no gene match: 6. The CDR3 extends over 16 amino acids. Germline CDR1 reads LGHNA; CDR2 reads YNFKEQ. CDR3 loop: CASSQEEGRGHEKLFF. The CDR3 region has the DNA TGTGCCAGCAGCCAAGAGGAGGGCAGGGGGCATGAAAAACTGTTTTTT.